This TCR beta chain originates from a study of response to subunit inactivated influenza vaccine. TCRdb processed the RT-PCR reads anew with MiXCR; each CDR3 protein has one entry. Of approximately 500,000 distinct CDR3 sequences listed, roughly 25% are singletons. Only a few counts were recorded for this clonotype. Separately, the same data were catalogued under a study of T cells expressing NK-cell markers. That work contributes: UMIs were included in TCR beta cDNA generated by 5'RACE template switching.

This TCR was sampled from a man between 50 and 59 years old who received an inactivated influenza vaccine. The material was CD4+ T cells sorted from PBMCs, obtained approximately 13 days after vaccination.

CDR3 amino acids: CASSLGQGWSTEAFF. CDR3 DNA: TGTGCCAGCAGTTTGGGACAGGGATGGAGCACTGAAGCTTTCTTT. The chain is built from TRBV12-3 or TRBV12-4 and TRBJ1-1; 9 bases are a match to TRBD1. Trimming removed 3 bases from V and 4 bases from J; junction bases left unmatched: 6. The CDR3 is made up of 15 amino acids.